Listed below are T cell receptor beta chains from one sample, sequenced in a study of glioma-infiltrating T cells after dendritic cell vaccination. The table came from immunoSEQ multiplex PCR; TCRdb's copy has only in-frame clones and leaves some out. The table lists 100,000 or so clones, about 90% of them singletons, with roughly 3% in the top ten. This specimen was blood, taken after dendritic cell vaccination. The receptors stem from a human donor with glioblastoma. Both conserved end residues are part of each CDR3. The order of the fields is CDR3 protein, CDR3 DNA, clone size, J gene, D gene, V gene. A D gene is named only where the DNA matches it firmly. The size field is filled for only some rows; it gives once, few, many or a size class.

CDR3: CASSLGHSGGGEKLFF
DNA: TGTGCCAGCAGCTTAGGACACTCGGGAGGCGGTGAAAAACTGTTTTTT
size: .
J: TRBJ1-4
D: .
V: TRBV11-3

CDR3: CASRASGGFQETQYF
DNA: TGCGCCAGCAGGGCTAGCGGGGGATTCCAAGAGACCCAGTACTTC
size: once
J: TRBJ2-5
D: TRBD2
V: TRBV5-1

CDR3: CASSSNRDTSYEQYF
DNA: TGTGCCAGTAGCTCCAACCGGGACACTTCCTACGAGCAGTACTTC
size: .
J: TRBJ2-7
D: .
V: TRBV19

CDR3: CASASKDSYEEQYF
DNA: TGTGCCAGCGCGAGTAAAGACAGCTACGAGGAGCAGTACTTC
size: .
J: TRBJ2-5
D: .
V: TRBV5-4

CDR3: CASSSTSGGDYNEQFF
DNA: TGCGCCAGCAGCTCCACTAGCGGGGGGGACTACAATGAGCAGTTCTTC
size: .
J: TRBJ2-1
D: TRBD2
V: TRBV5-1

CDR3: CASSLQSGRDTEAFF
DNA: TGCGCCAGCAGCTTGCAGTCAGGGCGCGACACTGAAGCTTTCTTT
size: .
J: TRBJ1-1
D: .
V: TRBV5-1

CDR3: CASSRRGGLADYEQYF
DNA: TGTGCCAGCAGCCGCCGAGGGGGACTAGCTGACTACGAGCAGTACTTC
size: .
J: TRBJ2-7
D: TRBD2
V: TRBV5-6

CDR3: CASSLAGRNYGYTF
DNA: TGTGCCAGCAGCTTGGCCGGCAGGAACTATGGCTACACCTTC
size: .
J: TRBJ1-2
D: .
V: TRBV5-4

CDR3: CASRIGTGGAGELFF
DNA: TGTGCCAGCAGGATTGGGACAGGGGGGGCCGGGGAGCTGTTTTTT
size: .
J: TRBJ2-2
D: TRBD1
V: TRBV28

CDR3: CASSFLSGRGELFF
DNA: TGTGCCAGTAGTTTCCTTAGCGGGAGAGGGGAGCTGTTTTTT
size: .
J: TRBJ2-2
D: TRBD2
V: TRBV19

CDR3: CAWSGGQRGAWEQFF
DNA: TGTGCCTGGAGTGGAGGCCAGCGGGGGGCATGGGAGCAGTTCTTC
size: .
J: TRBJ2-1
D: TRBD2
V: TRBV30

CDR3: CASSVRQLNTEAFF
DNA: TGTGCCAGCAGTGTACGACAGTTGAACACTGAAGCTTTCTTT
size: .
J: TRBJ1-1
D: .
V: TRBV2

CDR3: CASSSPETISNEQFF
DNA: TGTGCCAGCAGTTCTCCCGAAACCATTAGCAATGAGCAGTTCTTC
size: .
J: TRBJ2-1
D: .
V: TRBV6-6

CDR3: CSASGGAIIRNEQFF
DNA: TGCAGCGCAAGCGGGGGGGCGATAATTAGGAATGAGCAGTTCTTC
size: .
J: TRBJ2-1
D: TRBD2
V: TRBV29-1

CDR3: CSAVAGERYEQYF
DNA: TGCAGCGCTGTGGCAGGGGAGCGCTACGAGCAGTACTTC
size: .
J: TRBJ2-7
D: .
V: TRBV29-1

CDR3: CASSLVPSGGTDTQYF
DNA: TGTGCCAGCAGCTTAGTCCCTAGCGGGGGCACAGATACGCAGTATTTT
size: .
J: TRBJ2-3
D: TRBD2
V: TRBV11-1

CDR3: CASSNEGLHNEQFF
DNA: TGTGCCAGCAGCAACGAGGGTCTCCACAATGAGCAGTTCTTC
size: few
J: TRBJ2-1
D: .
V: TRBV6-1

CDR3: CASTELRDQETQYF
DNA: TGTGCCAGCACCGAACTCCGGGACCAAGAGACCCAGTACTTC
size: .
J: TRBJ2-5
D: .
V: TRBV2

CDR3: CASSLKGTGSGNTIYF
DNA: TGTGCCAGCAGCCTAAAGGGGACAGGGTCTGGAAACACCATATATTTT
size: .
J: TRBJ1-3
D: TRBD1
V: TRBV7-2

CDR3: CAWGTGEGTQYF
DNA: TGTGCCTGGGGAACAGGGGAAGGAACCCAGTACTTC
size: .
J: TRBJ2-5
D: TRBD1
V: TRBV30

CDR3: CSVRDRGNTEAFF
DNA: TGCAGCGTCCGGGACAGAGGGAACACTGAAGCTTTCTTT
size: .
J: TRBJ1-1
D: TRBD1
V: TRBV29-1

CDR3: CASRTAGGGETQYF
DNA: TGTGCCAGCAGGACAGCGGGGGGGGGAGAGACCCAGTACTTC
size: .
J: TRBJ2-5
D: TRBD2
V: TRBV6-1

CDR3: CASSLGQKNYEQYF
DNA: TGTGCCAGCAGCTTGGGACAGAAGAACTACGAGCAGTACTTC
size: .
J: TRBJ2-7
D: .
V: TRBV5-4

CDR3: CASSAGANTGELFF
DNA: TGCGCCAGCAGCGCGGGGGCGAACACCGGGGAGCTGTTTTTT
size: .
J: TRBJ2-2
D: TRBD2
V: TRBV5-1